This T cell receptor (beta chain) originates from a study of cytomegalovirus exposure and HLA in healthy donors. Study conclusions and caveats: Researchers reportedly found TCR beta sequences accurately predicted most subjects' HLA-A and HLA-B alleles.

The CDR3 covers 14 residues. Between the trimmed V and J ends, which lost 4 bases and 0 bases, there was a span of 9 bases. CDR1 and CDR2 (germline): LGHNA, YSLEER. Turning to this clone: Its antigen is unknown. Other nucleotide sequences from this sample produce the same CDR3.

The PCR ran on 60 Vbeta and 13 Jbeta primers. This table comes from immunoSEQ multiplex PCR, and its TCRdb copy is limited to in-frame clones, with some not included. The repertoire holds around 200,000 clones, with 79% as singletons. This TCR was recovered from a woman aged 45-60 years in good health and CMV-seronegative. The rearrangement joins TRBV4-3 to TRBJ1-1; tentative D call: TRBD1 (5 bases). Input material: PBMCs. CDR3 loop: CASSLGGMNTEAFF. The CDR3 DNA reads TGCGCCAGCAGCCTCGGGGGGATGAACACTGAAGCTTTCTTT.